The clone carrying this TCR beta chain has more than one count but fewer than ten. This entry comes from a study of CD8+ T cells in alopecia areata. This CDR3 is built from 15 residues. V was clipped by 0 bases and J by 8 bases; unmatched bases: 5. Germline-derived CDR1 and CDR2 are SGHRS and YFSETQ. Reverse transcription of extracted RNA yielded cDNA, which provided the sequencing template. TCRdb's table, derived via immunoSEQ multiplex PCR, lists solely in-frame clones and lacks some. The sample consists of about 140,000 clones, around 62% of them appearing once. Sequencing was carried out using CD8+ T cells sorted from blood. The chain links TRBV5-1 to TRBJ2-1, with 10 bases identical to TRBD2. This TCR was sampled from a human donor in good health. CDR3 DNA sequence: TGCGCCAGCAGCTTGGCGGGACTAGCGATCGATGAGCAGTTCTTC. Its translation is CASSLAGLAIDEQFF.